This is a list of T cell receptor beta chains from one sample in a study of metastatic and nonmetastatic thyroid tumors. MiXCR re-clonotyped the PCR reads for TCRdb. The sample yields 45,000 to 50,000 clones, 24% seen once. Material for sequencing was blood. The receptor source for this set is a male donor with papillary thyroid cancer or a benign thyroid nodule (not recorded which). Some clones in this sample may be carry-over from other donors' samples. CDR3s include the opening cysteine and the closing phenylalanine or tryptophan.

v_call cdr3_aa
TRBV6-1 CASSELVRGRETQYF
TRBV20-1 CSARGQLADTQYF
TRBV27 CASSFLAVSTDTQYF
TRBV15 CATSRDLARGGDLSGANVLTF
TRBV7-9 CASSPRGDYEQYF
TRBV19 CASSKGTSGYTGELFF
TRBV5-6 CASSLYWGVETQYF
TRBV18 CASSRQGANREQYF
TRBV20-1 CSARGGLSNYGYTF
TRBV30 CAWRGALSNTEAFF
TRBV12-3/TRBV12-4 CASSSAFRRGGDEQFF
TRBV6-1 CASSYDGGWNQPQHF
TRBV30 CAWTMTPYEQYF
TRBV5-1 CASSSGGGTDYGYTF
TRBV30 CSSRLAPIDTQYF
TRBV7-1 CASSSDVGGLAGSIDEQFF
TRBV27 CASSPGLPPEQYF
TRBV12-3/TRBV12-4 CASGTGGTGNTIYF
TRBV6-2/TRBV6-3 CASSYPRDWGYTF
TRBV7-6 CASSLQQADLIYNEQFF
TRBV7-8 CASSSGPNSPLHF
TRBV11-3 CASSSTGQGNTEAFF
TRBV5-1 CASSLAGTFGRMNTEAFF
TRBV3-1 CASSQDNEQYF
TRBV11-2 CASSLAGIETQYF
TRBV4-1 CASSQDHETGGNTIYF
TRBV7-9 CASSLRQDNSPLHF
TRBV10-2 CASSGRTVNTEAFF
TRBV20-1 CSAKPGHLNQPQHF
TRBV9 CASSVAGGPGDTQYF
TRBV19 CASSIGYNTQYF
TRBV30 CAWRQGVTEAFF
TRBV27 CASSFLGNSNQPQHF